This TCR beta chain stems from a study of blood T cells in healthy people across ages. Study-wide findings and caveats: Any changes in expanded clonotypes were possibly confounded, as donor CMV status remained unknown. Reliance upon unsorted PBMCs precluded definitive naive versus antigen-experienced comparison. Higher diversity, along with more naive CD4+ cells, distinguished long-lived donors from aged donors.

In germline, CDR1 is MNHEY, CDR2 SVGAGI. J gave up 3 bases and V 6 bases, and 11 bases lay outside the gene matches. This CDR3 is built from 17 residues. This clonotype appeared a few times. The antigen remains unidentified. Next came a second PCR, run for roughly 6 to 11 cycles, which used a sample-barcoded 5' primer along with a J-beta primer mix. TCRdb re-analysed the 5' RACE reads in MiXCR, keeping a single row per CDR3 protein. The table lists roughly 1.9 million distinct CDR3 sequences, roughly two fifths of them singletons. The sequence derives from a human donor in good health. V is TRBV6-5 and J is TRBJ2-5; the match to TRBD1 covers 12 bases. Sequencing was done on a sample of blood. The CDR3 protein is CASSYRGQGAGEETQYF. CDR3 DNA sequence: TGTGCCAGCAGCTACAGGGGACAGGGGGCAGGAGAAGAGACCCAGTACTTC.